The clone carrying this TCR beta chain was found once. The target antigen is unknown. This CDR3 is missing its conserved last phenylalanine or tryptophan, likely due to a read error. The data are from a study of regulatory T cells in long-lasting Graves disease. Time point reported: persistent/refractory GD, antithyroid drugs over 5 years with positive TRAb. Extracted PBMC RNA gave rise to the TCR library. Construction of the TCR beta libraries employed iRepertoire HTBI primers in conjunction with Arm-PCR of CDR3 regions. From the multiplex PCR reads, TCRdb called clonotypes with MiXCR, one entry per CDR3 protein. The repertoire holds about 430,000 distinct CDR3 sequences, with approximately 22% as singletons. General study findings and limits: Persistent Graves' patients had lower TCR diversity than newly diagnosed ones.

This CDR3 is 17 amino acids long. Per the germline V gene, CDR1 is GTSNPN and CDR2 is SVGIG (reference sequence). The J segment lost 1 base and the V segment lost 2 bases, leaving 14 bases of the junction unmatched. The chain links TRBV30 to TRBJ2-7, with TRBD2 identical over 7 bases. The receptor's source is a female donor with Graves disease. The source material was peripheral blood mononuclear cells (PBMCs), sampled when the disease was refractory, from a patient treated with antithyroid drugs. This CDR3 is CAWSRPWVGRKSYEQYL. For the CDR3, the DNA is TGTGCCTGGAGTAGGCCGTGGGTCGGGAGGAAGTCCTACGAGCAGTACCTC.